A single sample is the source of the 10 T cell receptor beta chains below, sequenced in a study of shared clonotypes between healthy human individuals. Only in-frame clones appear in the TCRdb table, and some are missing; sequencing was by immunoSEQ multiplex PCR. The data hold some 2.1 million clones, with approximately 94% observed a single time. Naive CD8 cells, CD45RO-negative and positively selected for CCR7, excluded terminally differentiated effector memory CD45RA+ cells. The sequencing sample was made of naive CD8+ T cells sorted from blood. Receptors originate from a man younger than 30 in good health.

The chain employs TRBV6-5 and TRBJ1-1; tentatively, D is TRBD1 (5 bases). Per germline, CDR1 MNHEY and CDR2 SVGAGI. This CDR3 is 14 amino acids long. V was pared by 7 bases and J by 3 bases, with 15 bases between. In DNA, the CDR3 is TGTGCCAGCACAACGATAGGGGTGGACACTGAAGCTTTCTTT. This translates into CASTTIGVDTEAFF.

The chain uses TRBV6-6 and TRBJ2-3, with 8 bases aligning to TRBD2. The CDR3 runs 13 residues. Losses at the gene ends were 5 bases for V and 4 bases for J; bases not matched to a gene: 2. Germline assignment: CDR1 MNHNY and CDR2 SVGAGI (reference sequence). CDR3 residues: CASSPGGADTQYF. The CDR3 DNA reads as TGTGCCAGCAGTCCGGGAGGGGCAGATACGCAGTATTTT.

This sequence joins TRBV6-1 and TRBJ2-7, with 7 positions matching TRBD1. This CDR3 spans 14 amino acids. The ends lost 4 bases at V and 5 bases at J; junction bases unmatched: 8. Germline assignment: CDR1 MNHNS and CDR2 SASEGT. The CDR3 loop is CASSGRQGFDEQYF. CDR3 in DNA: TGTGCCAGCAGTGGGAGACAGGGCTTTGACGAGCAGTACTTC.

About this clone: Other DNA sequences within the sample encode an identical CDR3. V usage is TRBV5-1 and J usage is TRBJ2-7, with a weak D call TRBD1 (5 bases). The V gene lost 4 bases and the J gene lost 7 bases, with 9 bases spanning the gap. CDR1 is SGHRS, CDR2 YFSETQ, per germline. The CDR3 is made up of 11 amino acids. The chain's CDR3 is CASSPGSEQYF. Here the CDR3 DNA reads TGCGCCAGCAGCCCAGGGTCGGAGCAGTACTTC.

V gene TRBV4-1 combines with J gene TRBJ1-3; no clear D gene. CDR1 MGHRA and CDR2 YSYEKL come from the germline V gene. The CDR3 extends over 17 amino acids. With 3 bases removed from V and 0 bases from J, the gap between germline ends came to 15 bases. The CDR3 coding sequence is TGCGCCAGCAGCCAGGTCAGCATCGAGGTCTCTGGAAACACCATATATTTT. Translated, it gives CASSQVSIEVSGNTIYF.

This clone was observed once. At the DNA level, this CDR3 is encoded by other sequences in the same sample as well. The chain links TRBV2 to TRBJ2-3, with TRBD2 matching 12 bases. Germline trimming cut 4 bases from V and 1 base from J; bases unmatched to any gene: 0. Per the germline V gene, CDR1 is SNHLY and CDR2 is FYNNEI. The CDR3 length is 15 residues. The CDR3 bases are TGTGCCAGCAGTGGACTAGCGGGAGGCACAGATACGCAGTATTTT. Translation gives CASSGLAGGTDTQYF.

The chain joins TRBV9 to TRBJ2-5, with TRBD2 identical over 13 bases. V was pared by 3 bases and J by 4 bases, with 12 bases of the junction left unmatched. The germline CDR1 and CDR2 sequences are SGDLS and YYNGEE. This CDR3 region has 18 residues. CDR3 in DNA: TGTGCCAGCAGCGGACTAGCGGGAGGAGGGTTTTCCGGAGAGACCCAGTACTTC. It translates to CASSGLAGGGFSGETQYF. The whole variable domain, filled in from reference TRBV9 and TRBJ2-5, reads DSGVTQTPKHLITATGQRVTLRCSPRSGDLSVYWYQQSLDQGLQFLIQYYNGEERAKGNILERFSAQQFPDLHSELNLSSLELGDSALYFCASSGLAGGGFSGETQYFGPGTRLLVL.

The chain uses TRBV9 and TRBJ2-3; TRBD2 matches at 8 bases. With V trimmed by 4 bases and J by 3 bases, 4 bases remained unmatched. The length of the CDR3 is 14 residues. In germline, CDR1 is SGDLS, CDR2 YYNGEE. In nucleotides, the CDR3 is TGTGCCAGCAGCACTAGCGGCATAACAGATACGCAGTATTTT. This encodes CASSTSGITDTQYF.

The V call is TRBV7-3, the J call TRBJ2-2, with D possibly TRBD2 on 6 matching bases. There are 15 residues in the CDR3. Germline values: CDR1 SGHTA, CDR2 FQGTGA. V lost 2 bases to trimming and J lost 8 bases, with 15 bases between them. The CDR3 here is CASSLVAGFAGELFF. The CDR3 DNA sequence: TGTGCCAGCAGCTTAGTTGCGGGATTCGCGGGGGAGCTGTTTTTT.

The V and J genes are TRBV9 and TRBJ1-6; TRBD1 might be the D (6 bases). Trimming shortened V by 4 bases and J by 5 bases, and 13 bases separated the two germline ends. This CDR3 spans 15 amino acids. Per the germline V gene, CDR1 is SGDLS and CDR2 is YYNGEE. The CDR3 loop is CASSPSGQNNSPLHF. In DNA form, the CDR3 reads TGTGCCAGCAGCCCTTCCGGACAGAATAATTCACCCCTCCACTTT.